The TCR beta chain described here comes from a study of T cell repertoires in cytomegalovirus infection. About the research overall: CMV infection and matching HLA type were both indicated by public TCR beta signatures.

Study-level findings and limits: Carriers of CMV plus the relevant HLA were identified by cumulative public TCR beta family frequency. In two of eight donors, the top clonotype was HLA-C-restricted CMV-specific.

TCRdb processed the reads anew with MiXCR; each CDR3 protein has one entry. The sample lists roughly 200,000 distinct CDR3 sequences; roughly 17% were seen once. This clonotype was found a few times. Antigen unknown. Trimming pared 2 bases from V and 2 bases from J, leaving 14 bases between. The CDR3 runs to 16 residues. The germline V gene encodes CDR1 MNHEY and CDR2 SMNVEV (reference sequence). Source material: CD8+ T cells from PBMCs. The J gene is TRBJ2-3, the V gene TRBV27, with D perhaps TRBD2 (7 bases). The clonotype comes from a human donor in good health (CMV status not recorded). Some clones in this sample may be carry-over from other donors' samples. The CDR3 bases are TGTGCCAGCAGTTTAATCGGGGGGCTCAACACAGATACGCAGTATTTT. This gives the protein CASSLIGGLNTDTQYF.